This T cell receptor (beta chain) was found in a study of T-cell reconstitution after alpha-beta-depleted transplantation in children. The study, taken as a whole, reports: The authors attributed T-cell counts and diversity one year after transplant mostly to newly produced T cells.

Construction of the TCRbeta library involved unique molecular identifiers. TCRdb used MiXCR to reprocess the PCR reads, holding one entry per CDR3 protein. The sample consists of 200,000 to 250,000 distinct CDR3 sequences, about a tenth of them appearing once. V was pared by 3 bases and J by 4 bases, with 10 bases of the junction left unmatched. Germline V gene sequence: CDR1 SGHRS, CDR2 YFSETQ. CDR3 length equals 17 residues. This clonotype was seen ten or more times. Its specificity is unknown. The rearrangement uses TRBV5-1 and TRBJ2-1; 10 nucleotides match TRBD2. The TCR was taken from a child in the first two years of life with acute myeloid leukemia, due to receive a stem cell transplant. Sequencing used PBMCs, obtained before TCRalphabeta/CD19-depleted stem cell transplant. CDR3 DNA: TGCGCCAGCAGCTCCTCTTTCAGCGGGGGGGGATACAATGAGCAGTTCTTC. It specifies CASSSSFSGGGYNEQFF. Variable domain in full (rest from reference TRBV5-1 and TRBJ2-1): KAGVTQTPRYLIKTRGQQVTLSCSPISGHRSVSWYQQTPGQGLQFLFEYFSETQRNKGNFPGRFSGRQFSNSRSEMNVSTLELGDSALYLCASSSSFSGGGYNEQFFGPGTRLTVL.